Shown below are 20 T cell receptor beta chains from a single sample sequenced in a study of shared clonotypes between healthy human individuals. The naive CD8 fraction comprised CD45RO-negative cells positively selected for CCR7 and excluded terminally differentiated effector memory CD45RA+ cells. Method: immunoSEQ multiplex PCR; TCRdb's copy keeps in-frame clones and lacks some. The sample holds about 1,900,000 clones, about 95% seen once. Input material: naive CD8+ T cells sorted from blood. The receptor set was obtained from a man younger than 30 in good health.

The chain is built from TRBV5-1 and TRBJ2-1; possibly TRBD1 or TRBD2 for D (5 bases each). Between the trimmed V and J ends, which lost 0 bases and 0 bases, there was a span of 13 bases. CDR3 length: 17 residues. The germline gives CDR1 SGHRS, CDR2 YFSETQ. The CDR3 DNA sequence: TGCGCCAGCAGCTTGGGACGAGCAGGGAGCTCCTACAATGAGCAGTTCTTC. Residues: CASSLGRAGSSYNEQFF.

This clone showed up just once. The CDR3 nucleotides read TGTGCCAGCAGTTCCTCGGGGGGCGCGTATGGCTACACCTTC. Amino acid sequence: CASSSSGGAYGYTF. The rearrangement joins TRBV27 to TRBJ1-2, with D perhaps TRBD1 (6 bases). The CDR3 has 14 amino acids. Trimming shortened V by 4 bases and J by 5 bases, and 14 bases separated the two germline ends. In germline, CDR1 is MNHEY, CDR2 SMNVEV (reference sequence).

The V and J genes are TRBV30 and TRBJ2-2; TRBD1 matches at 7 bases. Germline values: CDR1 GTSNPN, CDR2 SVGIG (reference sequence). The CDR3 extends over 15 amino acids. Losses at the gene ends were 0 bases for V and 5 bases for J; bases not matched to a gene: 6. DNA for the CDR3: TGTGCCTGGAGTGTACTAACAGGGGAAACCGGGGAGCTGTTTTTT. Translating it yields CAWSVLTGETGELFF.

The CDR3 here is CAISESKADGYTF. The DNA of the CDR3 is TGTGCCATCAGTGAGTCGAAGGCCGATGGCTACACCTTC. The chain recombines TRBV10-3 with TRBJ1-2; D not resolved. The germline V gene encodes CDR1 ENHRY and CDR2 SYGVKD. V lost 0 bases and J lost 6, with 8 bases in between. CDR3 length: 13 amino acids.

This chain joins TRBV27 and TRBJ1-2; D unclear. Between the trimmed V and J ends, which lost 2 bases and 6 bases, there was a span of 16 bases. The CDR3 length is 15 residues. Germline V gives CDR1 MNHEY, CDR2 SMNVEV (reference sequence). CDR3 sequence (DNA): TGTGCCAGCAGTTTAACTCCCGGATTGGCAGATGGCTACACCTTC. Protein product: CASSLTPGLADGYTF.

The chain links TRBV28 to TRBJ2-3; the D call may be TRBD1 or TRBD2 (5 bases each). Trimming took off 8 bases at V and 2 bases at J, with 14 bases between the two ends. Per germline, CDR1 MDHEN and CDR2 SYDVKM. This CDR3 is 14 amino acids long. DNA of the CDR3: TGTGCCAGCGTCCGGGACGGAGCCACAGATACGCAGTATTTT. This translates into CASVRDGATDTQYF.

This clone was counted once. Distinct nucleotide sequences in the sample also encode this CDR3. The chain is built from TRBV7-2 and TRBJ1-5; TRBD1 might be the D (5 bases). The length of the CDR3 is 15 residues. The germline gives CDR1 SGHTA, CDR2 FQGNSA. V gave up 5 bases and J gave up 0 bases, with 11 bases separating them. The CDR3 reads CASSLGTYSNQPQHF. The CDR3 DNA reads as TGTGCCAGCAGCCTGGGGACTTATAGCAATCAGCCCCAGCATTTT.

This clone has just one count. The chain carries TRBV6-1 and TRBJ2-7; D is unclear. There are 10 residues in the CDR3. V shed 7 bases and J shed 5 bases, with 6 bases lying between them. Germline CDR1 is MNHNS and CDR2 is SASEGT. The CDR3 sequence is CASTKDEQYF. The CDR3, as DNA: TGTGCCAGCACCAAAGACGAGCAGTACTTC.

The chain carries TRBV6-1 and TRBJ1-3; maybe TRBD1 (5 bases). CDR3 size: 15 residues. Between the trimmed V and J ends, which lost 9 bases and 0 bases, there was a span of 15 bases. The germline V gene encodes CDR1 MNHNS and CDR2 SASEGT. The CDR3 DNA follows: TGTGCCAGTCAGATGGACACCACCTCTGGAAACACCATATATTTT. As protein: CASQMDTTSGNTIYF.

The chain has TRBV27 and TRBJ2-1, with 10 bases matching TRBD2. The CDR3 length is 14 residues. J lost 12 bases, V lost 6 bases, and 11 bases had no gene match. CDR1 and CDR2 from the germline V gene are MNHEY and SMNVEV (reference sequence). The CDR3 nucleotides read TGTGCCAGCAGCCCCGGGACTAGCGTGTCAAGGCAGTTCTTC. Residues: CASSPGTSVSRQFF.

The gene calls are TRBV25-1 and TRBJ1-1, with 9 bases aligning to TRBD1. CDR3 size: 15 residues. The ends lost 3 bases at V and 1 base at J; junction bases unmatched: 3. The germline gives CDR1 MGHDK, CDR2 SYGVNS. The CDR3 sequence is CASSDPGQGNTEAFF. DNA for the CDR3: TGTGCCAGCAGTGATCCGGGACAGGGGAACACTGAAGCTTTCTTT.

This CDR3 is CASSFQGTDYEQYF. The DNA of the CDR3 is TGCGCCAGCAGCTTCCAAGGTACGGACTACGAGCAGTACTTC. The chain links TRBV5-1 to TRBJ2-7; D call uncertain. Germline assignment: CDR1 SGHRS and CDR2 YFSETQ. There are 14 residues in the CDR3. V was clipped by 2 bases and J by 3 bases, with 12 bases between them.

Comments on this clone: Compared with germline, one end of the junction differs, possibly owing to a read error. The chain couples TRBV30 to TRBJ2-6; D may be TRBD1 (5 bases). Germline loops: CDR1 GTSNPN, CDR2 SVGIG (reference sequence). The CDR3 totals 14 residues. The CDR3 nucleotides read TGTGCCTGGAGTGTAGGGGCTGGGGCCAACGCCCTGACTTTC. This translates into CAWSVGAGANALTF.

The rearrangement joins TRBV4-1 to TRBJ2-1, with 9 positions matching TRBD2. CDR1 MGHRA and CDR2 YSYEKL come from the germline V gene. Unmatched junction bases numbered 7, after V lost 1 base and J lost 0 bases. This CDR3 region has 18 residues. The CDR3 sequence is CASSQVSPLAGSYNEQFF. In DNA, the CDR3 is TGCGCCAGCAGCCAAGTTTCACCACTAGCGGGCTCCTACAATGAGCAGTTCTTC.

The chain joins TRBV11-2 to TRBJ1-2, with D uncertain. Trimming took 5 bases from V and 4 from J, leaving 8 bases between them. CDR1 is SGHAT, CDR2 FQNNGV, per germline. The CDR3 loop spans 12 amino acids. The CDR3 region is CASSRPPYGYTF. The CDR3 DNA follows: TGTGCCAGCAGCCGACCGCCCTATGGCTACACCTTC.

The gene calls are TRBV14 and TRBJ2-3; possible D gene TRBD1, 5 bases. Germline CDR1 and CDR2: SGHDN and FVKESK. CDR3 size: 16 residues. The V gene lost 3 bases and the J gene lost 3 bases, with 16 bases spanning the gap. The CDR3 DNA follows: TGTGCCAGCAGCCATTTGTTAGGGGTCGGTACAGATACGCAGTATTTT. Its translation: CASSHLLGVGTDTQYF.

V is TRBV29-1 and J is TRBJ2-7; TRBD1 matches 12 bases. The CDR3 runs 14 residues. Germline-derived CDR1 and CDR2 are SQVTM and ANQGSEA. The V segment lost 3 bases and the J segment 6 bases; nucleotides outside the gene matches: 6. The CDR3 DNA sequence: TGCAGCGTTGATGTGGGACAGGGGGCCGGCGAGCAGTACTTC. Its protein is CSVDVGQGAGEQYF.

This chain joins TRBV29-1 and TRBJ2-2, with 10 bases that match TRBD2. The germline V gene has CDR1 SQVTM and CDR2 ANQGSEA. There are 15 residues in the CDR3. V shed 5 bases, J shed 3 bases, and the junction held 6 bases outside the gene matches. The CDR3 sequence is CSVLLAGEYTGELFF. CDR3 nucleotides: TGCAGCGTTCTTCTAGCGGGAGAATACACCGGGGAGCTGTTTTTT.

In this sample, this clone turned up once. The CDR3 DNA follows: TGTGCCAGCAGCTCCCCCGGGGCCCAGAAAGGTGGAGCTTTCTTT. It is translated as CASSSPGAQKGGAFF. The J gene is TRBJ1-1, the V gene TRBV7-9; D possibly corresponds to TRBD1 (5 bases). CDR1 and CDR2 from the germline V gene are SEHNR and FQNEAQ (reference sequence). This CDR3 is 15 amino acids long. V dropped 4 bases and J dropped 10 bases, with 22 bases sitting between them. Full variable domain (remainder filled in from reference TRBV7-9 and TRBJ1-1): DTGVSQNPRHKITKRGQNVTFRCDPISEHNRLYWYRQTLGQGPEFLTYFQNEAQLEKSRLLSDRFSAERPKGSFSTLEIQRTEQGDSAMYLCASSSPGAQKGGAFFGQGTRLTVV.

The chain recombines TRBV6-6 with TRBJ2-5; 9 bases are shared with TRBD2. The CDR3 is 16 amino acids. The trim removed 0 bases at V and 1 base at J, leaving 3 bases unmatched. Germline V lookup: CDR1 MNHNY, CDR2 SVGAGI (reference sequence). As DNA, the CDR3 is TGTGCCAGCAGTTACTCAGCGGGGGGCCGCCAAGAGACCCAGTACTTC. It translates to CASSYSAGGRQETQYF.